This T cell receptor beta chain was sequenced for a study of T-cell memory formation after mild COVID-19. TCRdb passed the 5' RACE reads through MiXCR, listing each CDR3 protein once. The table includes about 360,000 distinct CDR3 sequences, 13% to 15% detected once. V dropped 4 bases and J dropped 3 bases, with 10 bases sitting between them. Germline values: CDR1 LGHNA, CDR2 YNFKEQ. This CDR3 has 13 amino acids. The sequenced sample consisted of PBMCs or a T cell subset sorted from them (not recorded which). This chain links TRBV4-2 with TRBJ2-7; D remains unclear. The sequence came from a man younger than 30 who had mild COVID-19 (a few samples of this study predate the infection). Cell type and time point are not known. In DNA, the CDR3 is TGTGCCAGCAGCCCGTTGGCGCGCTACGAGCAGTACTTC. Translating it yields CASSPLARYEQYF.